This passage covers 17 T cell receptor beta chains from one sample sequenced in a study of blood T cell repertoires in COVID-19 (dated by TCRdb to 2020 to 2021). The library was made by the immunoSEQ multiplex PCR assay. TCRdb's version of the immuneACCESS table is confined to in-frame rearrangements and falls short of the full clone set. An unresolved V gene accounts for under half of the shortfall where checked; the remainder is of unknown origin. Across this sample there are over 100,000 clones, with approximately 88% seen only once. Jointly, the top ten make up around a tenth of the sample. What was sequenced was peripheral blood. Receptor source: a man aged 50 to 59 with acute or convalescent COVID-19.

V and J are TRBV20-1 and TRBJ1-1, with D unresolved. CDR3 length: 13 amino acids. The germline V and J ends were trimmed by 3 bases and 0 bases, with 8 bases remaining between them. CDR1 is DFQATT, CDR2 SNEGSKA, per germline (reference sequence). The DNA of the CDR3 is TGCAGTGCTAGTCAGATCATGAACACTGAAGCTTTCTTT. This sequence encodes CSASQIMNTEAFF.

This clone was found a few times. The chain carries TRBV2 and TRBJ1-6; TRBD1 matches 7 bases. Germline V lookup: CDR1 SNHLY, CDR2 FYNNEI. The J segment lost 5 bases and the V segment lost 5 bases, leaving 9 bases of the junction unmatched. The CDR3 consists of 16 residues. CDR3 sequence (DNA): TGTGCCAGCAGTCGGGACAGTTTGGGTAATAATTCACCCCTCCACTTT. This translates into CASSRDSLGNNSPLHF.

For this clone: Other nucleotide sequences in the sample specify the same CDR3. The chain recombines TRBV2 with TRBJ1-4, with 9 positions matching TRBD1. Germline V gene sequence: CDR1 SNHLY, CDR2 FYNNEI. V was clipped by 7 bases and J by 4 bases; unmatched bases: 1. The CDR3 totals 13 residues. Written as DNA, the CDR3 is TGTGCCAGCACGGGACAGGGTAATGAAAAACTGTTTTTT. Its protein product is CASTGQGNEKLFF. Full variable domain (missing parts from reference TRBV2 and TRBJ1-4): EPEVTQTPSHQVTQMGQEVILRCVPISNHLYFYWYRQILGQKVEFLVSFYNNEISEKSEIFDDQFSVERPDGSNFTLKIRSTKLEDSAMYFCASTGQGNEKLFFGSGTQLSVL.

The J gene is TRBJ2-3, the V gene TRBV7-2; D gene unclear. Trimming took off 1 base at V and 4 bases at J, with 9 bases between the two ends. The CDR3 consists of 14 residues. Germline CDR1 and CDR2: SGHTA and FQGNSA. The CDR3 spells CASSLVFAADTQYF. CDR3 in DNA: TGTGCCAGCAGCTTAGTCTTCGCGGCAGATACGCAGTATTTT. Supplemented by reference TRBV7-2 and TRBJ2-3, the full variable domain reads GAGVSQSPSNKVTEKGKDVELRCDPISGHTALYWYRQSLGQGLEFLIYFQGNSAPDKSGLPSDRFSAERTGGSVSTLTIQRTQQEDSAVYLCASSLVFAADTQYFGPGTRLTVL.

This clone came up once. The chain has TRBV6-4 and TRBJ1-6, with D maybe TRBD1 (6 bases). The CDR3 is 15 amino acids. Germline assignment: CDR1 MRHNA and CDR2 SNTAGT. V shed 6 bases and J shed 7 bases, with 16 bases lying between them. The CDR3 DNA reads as TGTGCCAGCAGAGACAGGACTGCCCGAAATTCACCCCTCCACTTT. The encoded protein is CASRDRTARNSPLHF.

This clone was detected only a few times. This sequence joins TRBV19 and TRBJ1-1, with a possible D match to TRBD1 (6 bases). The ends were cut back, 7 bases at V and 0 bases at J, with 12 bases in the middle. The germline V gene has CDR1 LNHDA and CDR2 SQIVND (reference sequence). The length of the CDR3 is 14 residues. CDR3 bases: TGTGCCAGTATTCGGACAGAGATGAACACTGAAGCTTTCTTT. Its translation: CASIRTEMNTEAFF.

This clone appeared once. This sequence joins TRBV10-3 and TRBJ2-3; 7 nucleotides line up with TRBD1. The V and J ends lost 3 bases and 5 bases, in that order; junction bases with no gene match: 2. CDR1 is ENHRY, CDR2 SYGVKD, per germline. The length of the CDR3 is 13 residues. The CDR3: CAISESGGDTQYF. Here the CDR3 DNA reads TGTGCCATCAGTGAATCAGGGGGAGATACGCAGTATTTT.

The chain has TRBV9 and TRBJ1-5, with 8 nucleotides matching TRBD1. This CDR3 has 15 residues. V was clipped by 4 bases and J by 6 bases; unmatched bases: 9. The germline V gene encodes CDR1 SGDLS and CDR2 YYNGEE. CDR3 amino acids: CASSPVDRGGQPQHF. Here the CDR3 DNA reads TGTGCCAGCAGCCCAGTAGACAGGGGTGGTCAGCCCCAGCATTTT.

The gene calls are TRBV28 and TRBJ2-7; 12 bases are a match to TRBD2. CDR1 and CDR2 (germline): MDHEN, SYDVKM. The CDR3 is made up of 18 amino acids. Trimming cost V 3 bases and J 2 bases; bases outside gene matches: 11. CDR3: CASSFPTSGRTIPYEQYF. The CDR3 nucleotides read TGTGCCAGCAGTTTCCCAACTAGCGGGAGGACGATACCCTACGAGCAGTACTTC.

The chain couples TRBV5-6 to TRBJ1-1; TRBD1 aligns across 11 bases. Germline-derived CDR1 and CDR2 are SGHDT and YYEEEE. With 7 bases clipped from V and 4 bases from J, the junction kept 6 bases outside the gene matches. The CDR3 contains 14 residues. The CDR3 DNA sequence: TGTGCCAGCGGACGCGGGACAGGGGGCACTGAAGCTTTCTTT. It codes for CASGRGTGGTEAFF.

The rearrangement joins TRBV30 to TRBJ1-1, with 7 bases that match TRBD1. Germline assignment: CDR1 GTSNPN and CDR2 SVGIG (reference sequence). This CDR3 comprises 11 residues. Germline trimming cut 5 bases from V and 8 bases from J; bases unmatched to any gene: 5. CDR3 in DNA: TGTGCCTGGGGGAGGGGACAGGAAGCTTTCTTT. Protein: CAWGRGQEAFF.

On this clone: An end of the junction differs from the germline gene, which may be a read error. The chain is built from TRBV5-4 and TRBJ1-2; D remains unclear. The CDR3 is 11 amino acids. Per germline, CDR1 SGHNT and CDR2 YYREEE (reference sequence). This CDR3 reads CASSADGRSAF. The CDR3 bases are TGTGCCAGCAGCGCTGACGGGAGAAGCGCCTTC.

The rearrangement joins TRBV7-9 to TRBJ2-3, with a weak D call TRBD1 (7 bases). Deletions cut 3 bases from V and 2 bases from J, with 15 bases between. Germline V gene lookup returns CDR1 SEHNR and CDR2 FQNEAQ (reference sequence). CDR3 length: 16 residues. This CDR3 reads CASSLEGQILTDTQYF. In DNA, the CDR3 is TGTGCCAGCAGCTTGGAGGGACAGATCCTCACAGATACGCAGTATTTT.

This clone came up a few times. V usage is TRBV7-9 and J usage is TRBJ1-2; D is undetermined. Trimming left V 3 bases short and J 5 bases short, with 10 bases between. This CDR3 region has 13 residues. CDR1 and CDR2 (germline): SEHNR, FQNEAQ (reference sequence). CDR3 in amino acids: CASSLAGIYGYTF. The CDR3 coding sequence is TGTGCCAGCAGCTTGGCCGGGATTTATGGCTACACCTTC.

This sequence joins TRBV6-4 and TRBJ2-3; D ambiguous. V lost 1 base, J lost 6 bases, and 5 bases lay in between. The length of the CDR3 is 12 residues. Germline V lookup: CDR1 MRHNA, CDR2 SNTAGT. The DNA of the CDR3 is TGTGCCAGCAGTGACTTGAGGGATACGCAGTATTTT. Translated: CASSDLRDTQYF.

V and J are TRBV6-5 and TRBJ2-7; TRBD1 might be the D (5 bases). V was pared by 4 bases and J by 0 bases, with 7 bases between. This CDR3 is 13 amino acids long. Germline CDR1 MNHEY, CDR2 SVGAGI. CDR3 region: CASSSGHSYEQYF. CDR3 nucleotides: TGTGCCAGCAGTTCCGGACACTCCTACGAGCAGTACTTC.

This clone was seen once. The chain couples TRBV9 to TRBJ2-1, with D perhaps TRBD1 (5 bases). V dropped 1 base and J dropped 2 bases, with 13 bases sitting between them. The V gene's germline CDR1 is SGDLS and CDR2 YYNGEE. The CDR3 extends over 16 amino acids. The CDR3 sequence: CASSVSTQVAYNEQFF. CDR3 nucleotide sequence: TGTGCCAGCAGCGTAAGTACACAGGTGGCCTACAATGAGCAGTTCTTC.